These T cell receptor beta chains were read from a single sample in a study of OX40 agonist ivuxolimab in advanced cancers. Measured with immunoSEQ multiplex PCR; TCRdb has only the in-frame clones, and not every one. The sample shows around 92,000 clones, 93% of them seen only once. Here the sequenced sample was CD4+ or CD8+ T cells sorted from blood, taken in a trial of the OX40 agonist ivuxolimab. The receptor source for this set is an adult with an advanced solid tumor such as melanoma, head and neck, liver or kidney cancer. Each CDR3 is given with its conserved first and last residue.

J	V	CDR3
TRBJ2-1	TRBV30	CAWSVGTSSYNEQFF
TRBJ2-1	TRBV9	CASSVAQGRLNEQFF
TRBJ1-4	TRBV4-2	CASSQDRVSGEKLFF
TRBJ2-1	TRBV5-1	CASSLPVLAGGDEQFF
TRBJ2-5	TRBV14	CASSQEWGKWETQYF
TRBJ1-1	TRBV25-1	CASRDTGEAFF
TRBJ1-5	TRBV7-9	CASSRGGTNQPQHF
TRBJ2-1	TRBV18	CASSPPRPITDEQFF
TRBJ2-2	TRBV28	CASSGNRGAAGELFF
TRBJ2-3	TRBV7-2	CASSLKTGIDTQYF
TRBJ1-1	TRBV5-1	CASSWDGLNTEAFF
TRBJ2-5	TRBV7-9	CASSLVRSIQETQYF
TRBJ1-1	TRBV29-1	CSASTGRDTEAFF
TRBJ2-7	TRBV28	CASSSPAGTAGEQYF
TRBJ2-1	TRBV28	CASSGGRAEQFF
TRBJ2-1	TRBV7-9	CASRPFLRGYPTYNEQFF
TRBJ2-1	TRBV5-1	CASSRGTAYNEQFF
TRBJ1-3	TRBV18	CASSDRFRSLSGNTIYF
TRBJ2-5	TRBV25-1	CASSGMSTQYF
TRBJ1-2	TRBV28	CASSFGQYGYTF
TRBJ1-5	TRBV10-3	CAINEGQGPQHF
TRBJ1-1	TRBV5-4	CASSQGPGVRNTEAFF
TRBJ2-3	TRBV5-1	CASRYGLRGATDTQYF
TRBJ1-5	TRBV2	CASSDLGARQPQHF
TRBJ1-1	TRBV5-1	CASRQGPNWNTEAFF
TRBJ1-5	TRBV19	CASTNPLYSNQPQHF
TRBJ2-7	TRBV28	CASSLSGTSYEQYF
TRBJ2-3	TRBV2	CASSGRDSTDTQYF
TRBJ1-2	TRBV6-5	CASSRQEGAGGYTF
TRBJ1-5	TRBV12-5	CASGLAARQHNQPQHF
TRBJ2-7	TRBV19	CASSRQGASYEQYF
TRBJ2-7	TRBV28	CASSLSGLGGEQYF
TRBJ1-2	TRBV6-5	CASSARQEMGYGYTF
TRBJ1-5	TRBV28	CASSPTRASTQPQHF
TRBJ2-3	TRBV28	CASSSWGGPSTDTQYF
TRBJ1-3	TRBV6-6	CASTLERARSGNTIYF